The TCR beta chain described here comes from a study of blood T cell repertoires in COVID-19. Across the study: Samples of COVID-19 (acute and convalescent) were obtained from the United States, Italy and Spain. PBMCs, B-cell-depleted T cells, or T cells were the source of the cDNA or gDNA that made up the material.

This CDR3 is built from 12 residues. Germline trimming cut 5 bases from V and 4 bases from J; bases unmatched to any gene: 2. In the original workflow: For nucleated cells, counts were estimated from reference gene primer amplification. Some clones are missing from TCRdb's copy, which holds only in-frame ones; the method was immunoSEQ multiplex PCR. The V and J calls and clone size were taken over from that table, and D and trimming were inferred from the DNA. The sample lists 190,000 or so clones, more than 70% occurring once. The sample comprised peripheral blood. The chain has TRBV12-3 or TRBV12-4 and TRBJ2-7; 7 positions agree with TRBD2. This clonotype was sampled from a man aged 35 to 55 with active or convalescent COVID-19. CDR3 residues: CASSPAGYEQYF. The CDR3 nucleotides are TGTGCCAGCAGTCCAGCGGGGTACGAGCAGTACTTC.